Following are 12 T cell receptor beta chains from one sample sequenced in a study of blood T cell repertoires in COVID-19. Sequenced by immunoSEQ multiplex PCR; TCRdb stores in-frame clones only, minus some. The sample lists hundreds of thousands of clones; 83% were seen once. Material: peripheral blood. The receptors here all came from an elderly man with acute or convalescent COVID-19.

The rearrangement links TRBV30 to TRBJ1-5; 7 bases are a match to TRBD1. Germline V CDR1 and CDR2: GTSNPN, SVGIG (reference sequence). V lost 4 bases to trimming and J lost 6 bases; unmatched junction nucleotides: 6. The CDR3 contains 13 residues. CDR3 amino acids: CAWKQGSGQPQHF. CDR3 in DNA: TGTGCCTGGAAACAGGGGAGTGGTCAGCCCCAGCATTTT.

The chain employs TRBV5-1 and TRBJ2-2; TRBD1 matches at 9 bases. Germline V gives CDR1 SGHRS, CDR2 YFSETQ. The CDR3 length is 15 residues. Trimming at V came to 1 base and at J to 6 bases, leaving 4 bases not matched to a gene. The chain's CDR3 is CASSLRQGGPGELFF. The CDR3 DNA reads TGCGCCAGCAGCTTGAGACAGGGGGGCCCCGGGGAGCTGTTTTTT.

The J gene is TRBJ2-5, the V gene TRBV2; a possible D gene is TRBD1 (6 bases). The germline gives CDR1 SNHLY, CDR2 FYNNEI. Trimming stripped 7 bases from V and 5 bases from J, with 8 bases between. The CDR3 is 11 residues long. In DNA, the CDR3 is TGTGCCAGCAAAACAGGGGAGACCCAGTACTTC. Translated: CASKTGETQYF.

The J gene is TRBJ2-5, the V gene TRBV24-1, with a possible D match to TRBD2 (6 bases). The CDR3 is 14 amino acids. In germline, CDR1 is KGHDR, CDR2 SFDVKD. V was clipped by 2 bases and J by 5 bases, with 11 bases between them. The CDR3 DNA reads TGTGCCACCAGTGATTCCGGGACTTCCGAGACCCAGTACTTC. Protein: CATSDSGTSETQYF.

This chain joins TRBV5-1 and TRBJ1-1; no reliable D call. The CDR3 is 13 amino acids. Germline V gene lookup returns CDR1 SGHRS and CDR2 YFSETQ. V was shortened by 5 bases and J by 7 bases, with 15 bases between the two germline ends. CDR3 region: CASSRGGAVEAFF. The CDR3 nucleotides are TGCGCCAGCAGTCGGGGAGGTGCCGTTGAAGCTTTCTTT.

This chain joins TRBV2 and TRBJ2-5, with 7 bases matching TRBD1. Germline lookup yields CDR1 SNHLY and CDR2 FYNNEI. CDR3 length equals 14 residues. The V and J ends lost 5 bases and 1 base, in that order; junction bases with no gene match: 4. For the CDR3, the DNA is TGTGCCAGCAGTCCGGGACAGCTCCAAGAGACCCAGTACTTC. This translates into CASSPGQLQETQYF.

This clone was found a few times. The V gene is TRBV6-5, the J gene TRBJ2-5; D may be TRBD2 (6 bases). The CDR3 contains 15 residues. Germline CDR1 is MNHEY and CDR2 is SVGAGI. The V end was cut by 2 bases, the J end by 5 bases, with 15 bases between. Here the CDR3 reads CASSYLDLGRETQYF. DNA for the CDR3: TGTGCCAGCAGTTACCTCGATCTAGGGAGGGAGACCCAGTACTTC.

The chain links TRBV6-1 to TRBJ2-7; 10 nucleotides align to TRBD2. The CDR3 is 15 residues long. The germline CDR1 and CDR2 sequences are MNHNS and SASEGT. V lost 3 bases and J lost 1; bases outside the gene matches: 3. This chain's CDR3 is CASSDSGGMSYEQYF. The CDR3 DNA follows: TGTGCCAGCAGTGATAGCGGGGGGATGTCCTACGAGCAGTACTTC.

The rearrangement uses TRBV2 and TRBJ2-7; 7 bases are shared with TRBD1. There are 15 residues in the CDR3. The germline V gene has CDR1 SNHLY and CDR2 FYNNEI. J lost 5 bases, V lost 5 bases, and 12 bases had no gene match. CDR3 amino acids: CASSSRQGPFDEQYF. The CDR3 DNA reads as TGTGCCAGCAGTTCGAGACAGGGTCCATTTGACGAGCAGTACTTC.

This clone was counted a single time. The chain joins TRBV7-6 to TRBJ1-3; D may be TRBD1 (5 bases). Germline values: CDR1 SGHVS, CDR2 FNYEAQ. Trimming removed 0 bases at V and 0 bases at J, with 12 bases between. The CDR3 has 17 residues. Here the CDR3 reads CASSLARGGTSGNTIYF. The CDR3 DNA reads as TGTGCCAGCAGCTTAGCCCGGGGGGGAACCTCTGGAAACACCATATATTTT.

CDR3 DNA: TGTGCCAGCAGTTTATCCCCCCCTGGGGGCGCAGATACGCAGTATTTT. It codes for CASSLSPPGGADTQYF. The chain uses TRBV27 and TRBJ2-3; D possibly corresponds to TRBD1 (6 bases). The CDR3 contains 16 residues. Germline V gene sequence: CDR1 MNHEY, CDR2 SMNVEV (reference sequence). Trimming removed 0 bases at V and 4 bases at J, with 14 bases between.

The V and J genes are TRBV7-6 and TRBJ2-5, with TRBD2 identical over 10 bases. Germline V gives CDR1 SGHVS, CDR2 FNYEAQ. CDR3 length: 19 amino acids. Trimming removed 1 base from V and 5 bases from J; junction bases left unmatched: 16. CDR3 bases: TGTGCCAGCAGCTTAGAGGCCACGGGGGCTAGCGGGAGTTCGGAGACCCAGTACTTC. Protein product: CASSLEATGASGSSETQYF.